The sequence of this TCR beta chain was determined in a study of blood T cells in healthy people across ages. Study-wide results and limits: Long-lived donors carried more naive CD4+ cells and greater diversity than aged donors.

V shed 2 bases and J shed 3 bases, with 22 bases lying between them. CDR1 LGHDT and CDR2 YNNKEL come from the germline V gene (reference sequence). The CDR3 covers 19 residues. The use of a sample-barcoded 5' primer and a J-beta primer mix characterized a second PCR of 7 to 11 cycles. TCRdb re-derived calls from the 5' RACE reads in MiXCR, one entry per CDR3 protein. Among around 1.5 million distinct CDR3 sequences listed, around two fifths were seen once. With regard to this clonotype: What it binds is not known.

There were healthy Caucasian individuals from Russia, aged about 6 to 100, serving as donors. No fewer than 6 million PBMCs went into each sample. This TCR was recovered from a woman aged 18-35 years in good health. Input material: blood. The chain is built from TRBV3-1 and TRBJ2-2, with TRBD1 as a possible D gene (8 bases). The CDR3 loop is CASSQPSQRTGRDTGELFF. CDR3 DNA sequence: TGTGCCAGCAGCCAACCCTCACAAAGGACAGGGAGGGACACCGGGGAGCTGTTTTTT.